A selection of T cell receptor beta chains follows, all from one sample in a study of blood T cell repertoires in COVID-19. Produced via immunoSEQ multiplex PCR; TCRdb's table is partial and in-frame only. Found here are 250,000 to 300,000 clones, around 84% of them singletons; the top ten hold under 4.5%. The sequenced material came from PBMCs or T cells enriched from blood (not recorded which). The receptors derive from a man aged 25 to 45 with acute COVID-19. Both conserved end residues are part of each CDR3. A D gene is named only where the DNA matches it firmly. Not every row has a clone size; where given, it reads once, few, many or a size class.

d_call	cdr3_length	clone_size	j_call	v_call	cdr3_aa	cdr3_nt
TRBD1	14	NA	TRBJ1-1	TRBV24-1	CATNSGQGNTEAFF	TGTGCCACTAACTCGGGACAGGGAAACACTGAAGCTTTCTTT
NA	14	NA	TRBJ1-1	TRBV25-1	CASSDPPGESEAFF	TGTGCCAGCAGTGATCCCCCAGGGGAGTCTGAAGCTTTCTTT
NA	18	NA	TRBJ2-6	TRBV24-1	CATSDPPGGQSGANVLTF	TGTGCCACCAGTGATCCCCCAGGGGGGCAGTCTGGGGCCAACGTCCTGACTTTC
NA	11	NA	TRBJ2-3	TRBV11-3	CASSREDTQYF	TGTGCCAGCAGCCGGGAGGATACGCAGTATTTT
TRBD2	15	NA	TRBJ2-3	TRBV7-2	CASSLSGRYADTQYF	TGTGCCAGCAGCTTAAGCGGGAGGTACGCAGATACGCAGTATTTT
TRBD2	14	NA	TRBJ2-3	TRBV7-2	CASSLAAGESTQYF	TGTGCCAGCAGCTTAGCCGCGGGAGAAAGTACGCAGTATTTT
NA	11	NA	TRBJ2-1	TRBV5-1	CASSLVAEQFF	TGCGCCAGCAGCTTGGTAGCTGAGCAGTTCTTC
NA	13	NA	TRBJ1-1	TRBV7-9	CASSQPAGPEAFF	TGTGCCAGCAGCCAGCCGGCGGGCCCTGAAGCTTTCTTT
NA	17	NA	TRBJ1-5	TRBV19	CASSMEGSQYDNQPQHF	TGTGCCAGTAGTATGGAGGGGTCCCAATATGACAATCAGCCCCAGCATTTT
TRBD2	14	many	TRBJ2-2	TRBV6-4	CASSKTSGAGELFF	TGTGCCAGCAGTAAGACTAGCGGGGCCGGGGAGCTGTTTTTT
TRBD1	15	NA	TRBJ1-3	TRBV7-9	CASSTDREAGNTIYF	TGTGCCAGCAGCACGGACAGGGAAGCCGGAAACACCATATATTTT
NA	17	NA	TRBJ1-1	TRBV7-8	CASSPLDRVNMNTEAFF	TGTGCCAGCAGCCCCCTGGACAGAGTCAACATGAACACTGAAGCTTTCTTT